The sequence of this T cell receptor beta chain was determined in a study of human T cells and chemical hapten exposure (dated by TCRdb to about 2021). About the study as a whole: For sensitization, 2% DPC in acetone was applied to a 2 cm by 2 cm area of upper inner arm skin. Weekly therapeutic DPC doses were additionally applied to the scalp of patients throughout the approximately 23-week study period. Blood samples were taken from patients before sensitization (week 0) and then at 2, 6 and about 24 weeks after DPC sensitization. Patch testing was done on the upper back using Finn chambers containing 0.01% DPC, and results were scored after 6 days according to International Contact Dermatitis Research Group standards. Blood for TCR sequencing was provided by twenty-nine alopecia patients at one to four time points (pre-sensitization, 2, 6 and 24 weeks). The patient cohort, mostly female, included alopecia areata with under or over 50% scalp involvement, alopecia totalis and alopecia universalis. The libraries were sequenced as a pool, and the TCR yield per sample differed mostly because of small variations in library volumes within the pool. This study followed changes in the peripheral blood TCR repertoire in vivo during primary and secondary sensitization of alopecia patients to the hapten diphenylcyclopropenone (DPC). What the study reported, not specific to this receptor: Patch test score correlated positively with the number of PT1 expanded TCRs, reaching significance at thresholds 8, 16 and 32 but not at 4. After repeated subsampling, changes were observed in the strength of the expansion versus patch-test correlation and in the threshold at which the correlation became significant. Because every patient had alopecia, a presumed autoimmune disease, the patients' immune response might differ from that of healthy individuals. DPC sensitization did not change how many TCRs were above 1 in 1000 frequency, and no evidence was found of alterations in global repertoire structure. Expanded TCRs formed significantly more large CDR3 similarity clusters than pre-sensitization or healthy control sets, consistent with antigen-driven responses.

This clonotype was seen a few times. It lacks a known antigen. Base qualities are not recorded, but no much larger clone differs from it by a single base. Library construction relied on RACE. Sequencing used a NextSeq 500. During library preparation, unique molecular identifiers were attached to individual cDNA molecules so that TCRs could be counted in a quantitative, reproducible way. From each blood RNA sample, both TCR alpha and TCR beta chains were sequenced. The authors' analysis ran thus. A median of approximately 100,000 TCRs per sample was observed, with a range of about 23,224 to 750,000. V, J and CDR3 annotation of the TCR reads was performed with the Decombinator software suite. To make PS versus PT1 abundance plots, every sample was subsampled to the same number of TCRs (28,000). Expanded TCRs were defined as absent before sensitization and observed at least eight times at the 2-week time point. TCRdb trimmed the raw reads at Q25, called clones with MiXCR and kept productive beta chains. Identical CDR3 proteins give one entry, which carries the most common genes and DNA. For this entry, the V and J calls and clone size follow TCRdb and not the study's own pipeline. For this sample the table gives approximately 260,000 distinct CDR3 sequences, of which 7.5% to 8% were detected only once. Around 1.2% of the sample lies in the top ten.

Reading the germline V gene (reference sequence) gives CDR1 MNHEY and CDR2 SMNVEV. Trimming costs V 5 bases and J 2 bases, and their ends lie 15 bases apart. Counted from cysteine to phenylalanine, this CDR3 has 16 amino acids. The retained sequence is limited to the CDR3, 48 bases, with the frame set at the first base. Sample time point, as interpreted from the label and publication: pre-sensitization, week 0. The label giving this sample's treatment or condition can be read as: therapeutic diphenylcyclopropenone sensitization with weekly scalp DPC. At each patch-test visit, blood was drawn before the patch test was applied. Patients were considered eligible if aged 18 to 70, diagnosed with alopecia and deemed suitable for DPC therapy, and patients were excluded if pregnant. Total RNA was extracted from unfractionated whole blood collected in Tempus Blood RNA tubes.

In this chain, TRBV27 is recombined with TRBJ2-2, with the D gene not confidently named. Sequencing was performed on whole blood, taken in connection with sensitization to the hapten diphenylcyclopropenone (DPC). The sequence derives from a man in his late teens or twenties with alopecia areata. Some clones in this sample may be carry-over from other donors' samples. The nucleotide sequence reads as follows: TGTGCCAGCAGTATAAGGGTTAGGGCTAACACCGGGGAGCTGTTTTTT. Its translation is CASSIRVRANTGELFF.